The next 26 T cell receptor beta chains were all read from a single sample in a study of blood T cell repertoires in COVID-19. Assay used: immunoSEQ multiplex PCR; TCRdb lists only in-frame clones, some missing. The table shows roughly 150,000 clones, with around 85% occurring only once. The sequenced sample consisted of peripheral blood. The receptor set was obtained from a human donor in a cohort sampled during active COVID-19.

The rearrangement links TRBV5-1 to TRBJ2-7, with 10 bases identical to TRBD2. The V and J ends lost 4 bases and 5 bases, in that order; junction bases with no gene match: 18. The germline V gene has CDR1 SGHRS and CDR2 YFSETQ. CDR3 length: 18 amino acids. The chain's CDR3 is CASSPDRSDRLAGDEQYF. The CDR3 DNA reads TGCGCCAGCAGCCCGGACAGGTCGGACAGACTAGCGGGCGACGAGCAGTACTTC.

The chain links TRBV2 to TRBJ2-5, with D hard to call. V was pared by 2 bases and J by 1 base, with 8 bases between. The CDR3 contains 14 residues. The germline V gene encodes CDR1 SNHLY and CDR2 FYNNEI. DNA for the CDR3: TGTGCCAGCAGTGAATTGCGCGGCCAAGAGACCCAGTACTTC. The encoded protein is CASSELRGQETQYF.

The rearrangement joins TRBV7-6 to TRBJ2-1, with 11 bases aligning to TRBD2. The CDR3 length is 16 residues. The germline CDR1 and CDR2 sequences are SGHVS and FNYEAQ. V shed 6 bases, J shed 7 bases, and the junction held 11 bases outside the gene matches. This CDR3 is CASRSQGGLAGNEQFF. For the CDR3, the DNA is TGTGCCAGCAGATCCCAGGGTGGACTAGCGGGTAATGAGCAGTTCTTC.

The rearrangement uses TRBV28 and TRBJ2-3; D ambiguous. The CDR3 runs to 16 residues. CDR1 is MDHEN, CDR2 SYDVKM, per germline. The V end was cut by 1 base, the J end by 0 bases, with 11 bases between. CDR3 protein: CASSLSAVPSTDTQYF. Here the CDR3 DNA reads TGTGCCAGCAGTTTATCCGCAGTTCCTAGCACAGATACGCAGTATTTT.

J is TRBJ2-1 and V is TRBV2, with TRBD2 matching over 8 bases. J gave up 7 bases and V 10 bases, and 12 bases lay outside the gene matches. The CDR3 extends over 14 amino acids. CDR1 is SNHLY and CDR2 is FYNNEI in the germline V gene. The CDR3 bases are TGTGCCACCTACCGGGGGGGCTTCGGGAATGAGCAGTTCTTC. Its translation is CATYRGGFGNEQFF.

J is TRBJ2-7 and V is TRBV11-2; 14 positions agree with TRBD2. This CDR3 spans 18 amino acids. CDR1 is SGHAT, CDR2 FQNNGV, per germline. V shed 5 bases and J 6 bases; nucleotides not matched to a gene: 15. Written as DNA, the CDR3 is TGTGCCAGCAGCGTAGGACCGACTAGCGGGAGGGCCGGTGGCGAGCAGTACTTC. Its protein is CASSVGPTSGRAGGEQYF. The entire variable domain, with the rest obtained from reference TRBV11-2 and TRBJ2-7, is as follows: EAGVAQSPRYKIIEKRQSVAFWCNPISGHATLYWYQQILGQGPKLLIQFQNNGVVDDSQLPKDRFSAERLKGVDSTLKIQPAKLEDSAVYLCASSVGPTSGRAGGEQYFGPGTRLTVT.

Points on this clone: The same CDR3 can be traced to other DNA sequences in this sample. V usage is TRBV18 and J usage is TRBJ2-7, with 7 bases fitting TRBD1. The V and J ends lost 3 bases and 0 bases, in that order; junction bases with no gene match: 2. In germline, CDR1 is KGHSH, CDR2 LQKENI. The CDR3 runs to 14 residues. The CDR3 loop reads CASSPDRPSYEQYF. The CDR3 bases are TGTGCCAGCTCACCGGACAGGCCCTCCTACGAGCAGTACTTC.

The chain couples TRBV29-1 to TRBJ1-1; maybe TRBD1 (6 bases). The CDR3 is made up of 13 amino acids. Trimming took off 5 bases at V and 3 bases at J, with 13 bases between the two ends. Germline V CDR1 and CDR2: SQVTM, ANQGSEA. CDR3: CSVRTARYTEAFF. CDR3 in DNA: TGCAGCGTTCGGACAGCCCGATACACTGAAGCTTTCTTT.

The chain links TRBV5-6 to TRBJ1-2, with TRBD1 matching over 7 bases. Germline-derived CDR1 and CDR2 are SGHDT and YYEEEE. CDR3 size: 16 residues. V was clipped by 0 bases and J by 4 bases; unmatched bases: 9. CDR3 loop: CASSLGKAGTVYGYTF. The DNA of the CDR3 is TGTGCCAGCAGCTTGGGGAAAGCCGGGACAGTCTATGGCTACACCTTC. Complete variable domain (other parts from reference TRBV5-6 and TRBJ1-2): DAGVTQSPTHLIKTRGQQVTLRCSPKSGHDTVSWYQQALGQGPQFIFQYYEEEERQRGNFPDRFSGHQFPNYSSELNVNALLLGDSALYLCASSLGKAGTVYGYTFGSGTRLTVV.

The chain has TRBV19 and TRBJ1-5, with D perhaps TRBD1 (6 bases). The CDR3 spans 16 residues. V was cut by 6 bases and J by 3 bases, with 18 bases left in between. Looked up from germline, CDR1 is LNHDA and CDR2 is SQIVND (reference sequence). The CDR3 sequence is CASSLKHRVANQPQHF. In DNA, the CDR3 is TGTGCCAGTAGCCTCAAACACAGGGTCGCCAATCAGCCCCAGCATTTT.

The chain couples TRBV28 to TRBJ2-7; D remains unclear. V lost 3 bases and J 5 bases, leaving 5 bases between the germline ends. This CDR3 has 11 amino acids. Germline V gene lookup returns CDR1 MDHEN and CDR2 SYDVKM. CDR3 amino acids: CASSFGNEQYF. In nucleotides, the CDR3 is TGTGCCAGCAGTTTCGGTAACGAGCAGTACTTC.

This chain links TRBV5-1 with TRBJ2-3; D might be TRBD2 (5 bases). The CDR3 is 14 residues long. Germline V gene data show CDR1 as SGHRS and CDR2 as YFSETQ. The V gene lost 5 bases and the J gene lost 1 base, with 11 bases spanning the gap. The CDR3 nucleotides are TGCGCCAGCAGGGACTTACGAGGCACAGATACGCAGTATTTT. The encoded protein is CASRDLRGTDTQYF.

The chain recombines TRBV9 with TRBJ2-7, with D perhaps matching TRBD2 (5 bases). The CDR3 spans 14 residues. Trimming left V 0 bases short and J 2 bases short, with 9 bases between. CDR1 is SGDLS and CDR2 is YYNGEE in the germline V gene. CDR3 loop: CASSVGTLPYEQYF. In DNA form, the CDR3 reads TGTGCCAGCAGCGTAGGGACTTTACCCTACGAGCAGTACTTC.

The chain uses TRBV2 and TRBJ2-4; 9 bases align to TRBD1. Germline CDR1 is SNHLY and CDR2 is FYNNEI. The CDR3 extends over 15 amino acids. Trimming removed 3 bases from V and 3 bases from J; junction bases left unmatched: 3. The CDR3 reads CASSEDRGGKNIQYF. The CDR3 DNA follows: TGTGCCAGCAGTGAGGACAGGGGTGGCAAAAACATTCAGTACTTC.

CDR3 sequence: CASSIREGSRNTEAFF. CDR3 in DNA: TGTGCCAGTAGTATAAGGGAGGGATCAAGGAACACTGAAGCTTTCTTT. The chain employs TRBV19 and TRBJ1-1; no reliable D call. The germline gives CDR1 LNHDA, CDR2 SQIVND (reference sequence). V lost 2 bases and J 1 base, leaving 14 bases between the germline ends. This CDR3 has 16 residues.

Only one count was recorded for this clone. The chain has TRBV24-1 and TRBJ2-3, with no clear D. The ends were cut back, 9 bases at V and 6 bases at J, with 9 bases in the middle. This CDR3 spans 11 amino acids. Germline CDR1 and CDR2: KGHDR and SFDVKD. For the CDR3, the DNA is TGTGCCACCTCGATCGGGGATACGCAGTATTTT. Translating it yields CATSIGDTQYF.

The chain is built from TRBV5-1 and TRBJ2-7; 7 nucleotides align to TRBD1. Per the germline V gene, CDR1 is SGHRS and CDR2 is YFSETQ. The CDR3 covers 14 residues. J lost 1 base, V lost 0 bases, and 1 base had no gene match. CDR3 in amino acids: CASSLVTGSYEQYF. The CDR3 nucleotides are TGCGCCAGCAGCTTGGTGACAGGGTCCTACGAGCAGTACTTC.

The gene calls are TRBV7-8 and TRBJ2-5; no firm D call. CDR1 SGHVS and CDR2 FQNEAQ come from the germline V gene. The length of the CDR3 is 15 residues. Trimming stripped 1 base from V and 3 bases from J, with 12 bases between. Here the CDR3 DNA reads TGTGCCAGCAGCTTAGGGTCGGTGAGAAAAGAGACCCAGTACTTC. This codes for CASSLGSVRKETQYF.

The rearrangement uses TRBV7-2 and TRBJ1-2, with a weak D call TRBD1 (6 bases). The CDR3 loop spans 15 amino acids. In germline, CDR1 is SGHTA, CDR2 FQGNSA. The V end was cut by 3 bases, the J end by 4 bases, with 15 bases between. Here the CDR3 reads CASSLYFGTFYGYTF. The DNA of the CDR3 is TGTGCCAGCAGCTTGTATTTCGGGACATTCTATGGCTACACCTTC.

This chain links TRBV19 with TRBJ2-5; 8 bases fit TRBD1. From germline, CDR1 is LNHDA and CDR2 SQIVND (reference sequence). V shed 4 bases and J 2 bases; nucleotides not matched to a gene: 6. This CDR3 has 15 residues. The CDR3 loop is CASSTGGLQQETQYF. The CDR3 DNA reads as TGTGCCAGTAGTACAGGGGGCCTCCAACAAGAGACCCAGTACTTC.

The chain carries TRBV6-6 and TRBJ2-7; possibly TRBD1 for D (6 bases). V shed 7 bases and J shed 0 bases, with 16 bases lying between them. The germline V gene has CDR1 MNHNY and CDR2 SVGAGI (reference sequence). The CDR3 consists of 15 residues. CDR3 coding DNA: TGTGCCAGCAAAGAACAGGGTGGGAGCTCCTACGAGCAGTACTTC. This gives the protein CASKEQGGSSYEQYF.

Here the CDR3 reads CASTGTRNQPQHF. The CDR3 coding sequence is TGTGCCAGCACTGGGACACGCAATCAGCCCCAGCATTTT. The gene calls are TRBV28 and TRBJ1-5, with D possibly TRBD1 on 6 matching bases. Germline V gives CDR1 MDHEN, CDR2 SYDVKM. Trimming cost V 7 bases and J 2 bases, with 9 bases left between them. There are 13 residues in the CDR3.

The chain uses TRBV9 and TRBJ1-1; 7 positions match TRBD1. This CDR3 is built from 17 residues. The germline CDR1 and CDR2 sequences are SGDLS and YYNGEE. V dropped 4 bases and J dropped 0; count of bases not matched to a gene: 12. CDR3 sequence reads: CASSTLGTATMNTEAFF. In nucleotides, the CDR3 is TGTGCCAGCAGCACCCTCGGGACAGCCACCATGAACACTGAAGCTTTCTTT.

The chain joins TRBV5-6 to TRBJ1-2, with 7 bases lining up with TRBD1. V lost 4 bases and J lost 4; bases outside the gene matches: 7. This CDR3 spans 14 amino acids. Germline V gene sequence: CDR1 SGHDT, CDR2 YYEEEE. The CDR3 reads CASSLLQGLYGYTF. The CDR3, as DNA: TGTGCCAGCAGCCTCTTACAGGGGCTCTATGGCTACACCTTC.

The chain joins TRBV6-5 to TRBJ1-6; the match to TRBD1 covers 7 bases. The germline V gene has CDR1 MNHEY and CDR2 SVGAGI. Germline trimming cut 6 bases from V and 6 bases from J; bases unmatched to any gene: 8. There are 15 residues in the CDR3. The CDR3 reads CASSQGAGGNSPLHF. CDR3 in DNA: TGTGCCAGCAGCCAAGGAGCAGGGGGTAATTCACCCCTCCACTTT.

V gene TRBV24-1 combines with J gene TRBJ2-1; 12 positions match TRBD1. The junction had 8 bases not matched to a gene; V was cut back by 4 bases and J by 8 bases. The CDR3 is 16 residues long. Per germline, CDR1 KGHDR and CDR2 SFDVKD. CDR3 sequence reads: CATSETGTGGIHEQFF. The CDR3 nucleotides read TGTGCCACCAGTGAAACCGGGACAGGGGGCATCCATGAGCAGTTCTTC.